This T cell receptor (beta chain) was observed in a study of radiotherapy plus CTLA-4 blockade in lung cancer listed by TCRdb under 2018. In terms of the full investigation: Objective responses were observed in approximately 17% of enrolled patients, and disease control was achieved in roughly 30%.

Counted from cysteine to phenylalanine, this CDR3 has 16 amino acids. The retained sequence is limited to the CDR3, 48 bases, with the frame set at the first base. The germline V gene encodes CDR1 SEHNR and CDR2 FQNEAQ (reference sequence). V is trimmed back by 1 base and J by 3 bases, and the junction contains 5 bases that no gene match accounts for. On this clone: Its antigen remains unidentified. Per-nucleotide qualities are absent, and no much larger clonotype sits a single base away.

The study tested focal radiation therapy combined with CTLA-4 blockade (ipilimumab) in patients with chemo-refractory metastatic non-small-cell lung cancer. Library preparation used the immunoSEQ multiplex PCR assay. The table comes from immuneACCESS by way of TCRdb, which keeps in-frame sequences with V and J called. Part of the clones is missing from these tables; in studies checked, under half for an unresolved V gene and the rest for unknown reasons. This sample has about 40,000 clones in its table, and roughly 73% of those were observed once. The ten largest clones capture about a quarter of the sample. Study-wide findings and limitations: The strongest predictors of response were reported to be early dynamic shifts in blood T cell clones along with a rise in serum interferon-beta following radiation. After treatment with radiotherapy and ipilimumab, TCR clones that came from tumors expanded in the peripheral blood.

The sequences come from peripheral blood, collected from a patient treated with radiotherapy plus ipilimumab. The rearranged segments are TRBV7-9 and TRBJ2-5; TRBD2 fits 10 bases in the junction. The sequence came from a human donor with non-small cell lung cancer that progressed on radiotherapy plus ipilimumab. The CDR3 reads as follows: CASSLVALAGEETQYF. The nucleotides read TGTGCCAGCAGCTTAGTTGCCCTAGCGGGGGAAGAGACCCAGTACTTC.